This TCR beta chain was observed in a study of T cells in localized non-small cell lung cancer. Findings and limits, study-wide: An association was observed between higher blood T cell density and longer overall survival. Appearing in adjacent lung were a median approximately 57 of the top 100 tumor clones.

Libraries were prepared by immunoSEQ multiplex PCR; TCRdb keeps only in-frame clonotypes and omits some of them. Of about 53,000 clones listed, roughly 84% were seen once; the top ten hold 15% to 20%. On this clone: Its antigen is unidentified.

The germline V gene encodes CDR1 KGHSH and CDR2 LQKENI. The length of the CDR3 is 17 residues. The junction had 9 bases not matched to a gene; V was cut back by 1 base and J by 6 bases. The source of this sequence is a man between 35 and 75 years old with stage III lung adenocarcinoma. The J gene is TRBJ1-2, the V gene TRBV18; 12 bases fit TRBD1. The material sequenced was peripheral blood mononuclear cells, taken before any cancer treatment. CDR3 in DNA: TGTGCCAGCTCACCACGTCATCAAAGGGACAGGGGGCATGGCTACACCTTC. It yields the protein CASSPRHQRDRGHGYTF.